The clone carrying this T cell receptor (beta chain) was found a few times. The data were taken from a study of patients and donors after allogeneic stem cell transplantation. TCRdb itself ran the RT-PCR reads through MiXCR, one entry per CDR3 protein. This table has approximately 99,000 distinct CDR3 sequences, approximately 35% appearing once. The sequence derives from a human donor who was either an allogeneic HSCT recipient or a stem cell or donor lymphocyte infusion donor (not recorded which). It is not recorded whose cells these are; they may come from a transplant donor. The sample taken for sequencing was blood, either unsorted or a sorted T cell fraction (not recorded which).

The CDR3 DNA reads as TGTGCCAGCAAGAGGACAGGGAGGACTGAAGCTTTCTTT. This gives the protein CASKRTGRTEAFF. The gene calls are TRBV25-1 and TRBJ1-1; 8 bases map to TRBD1. The CDR3 loop spans 13 amino acids. Trimming at V came to 7 bases and at J to 5 bases, leaving 6 bases not matched to a gene. From germline, CDR1 is MGHDK and CDR2 SYGVNS.